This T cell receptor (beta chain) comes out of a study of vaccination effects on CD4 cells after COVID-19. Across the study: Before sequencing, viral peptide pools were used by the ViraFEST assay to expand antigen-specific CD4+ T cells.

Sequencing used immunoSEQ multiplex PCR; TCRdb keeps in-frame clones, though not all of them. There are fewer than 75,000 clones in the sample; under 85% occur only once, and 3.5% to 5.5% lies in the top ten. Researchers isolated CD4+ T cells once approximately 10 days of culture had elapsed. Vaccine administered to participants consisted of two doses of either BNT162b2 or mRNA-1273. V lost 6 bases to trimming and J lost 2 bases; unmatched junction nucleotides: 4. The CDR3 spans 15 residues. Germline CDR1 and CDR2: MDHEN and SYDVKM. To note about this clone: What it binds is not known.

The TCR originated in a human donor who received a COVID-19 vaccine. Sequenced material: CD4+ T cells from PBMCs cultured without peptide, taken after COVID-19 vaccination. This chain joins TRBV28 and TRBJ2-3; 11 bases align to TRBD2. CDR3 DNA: TGTGCCAGCAGACTAGCGGGAGAGGCCACAGATACGCAGTATTTT. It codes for CASRLAGEATDTQYF.